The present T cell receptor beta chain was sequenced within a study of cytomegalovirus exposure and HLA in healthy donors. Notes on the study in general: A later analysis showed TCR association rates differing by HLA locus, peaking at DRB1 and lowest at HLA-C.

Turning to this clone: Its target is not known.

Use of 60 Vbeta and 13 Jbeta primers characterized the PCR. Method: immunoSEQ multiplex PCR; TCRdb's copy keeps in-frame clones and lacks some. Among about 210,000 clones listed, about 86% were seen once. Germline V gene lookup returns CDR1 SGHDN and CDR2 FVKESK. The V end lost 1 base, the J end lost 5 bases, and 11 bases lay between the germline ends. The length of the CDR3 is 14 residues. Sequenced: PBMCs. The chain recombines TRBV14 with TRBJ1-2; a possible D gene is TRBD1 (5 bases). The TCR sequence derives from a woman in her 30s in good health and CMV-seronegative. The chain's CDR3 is CASSQGAGKYGYTF. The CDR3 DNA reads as TGTGCCAGCAGCCAAGGGGCAGGGAAATATGGCTACACCTTC.